This T cell receptor (beta chain) was captured by sequencing in a study of blood T cell repertoires in COVID-19. Study background: Acute and convalescent COVID-19 samples came from the United States, Italy and Spain. From T cells, B-cell-depleted T cells, or PBMCs came the material, which was cDNA or gDNA.

As handled by the study authors: Researchers report that nucleated cell counts were estimated from reference gene primer amplification. Only in-frame clones appear in the TCRdb table, and some are missing; sequencing was by immunoSEQ multiplex PCR. V, J and clone size were drawn from that table, and D and trimming were deduced from the DNA. The table shows 45,000 to 65,000 clones, with about 90% occurring only once. Source material: peripheral blood. This sequence was found in a human donor in a cohort sampled during active COVID-19.

As DNA, the CDR3 is TGTGCCAGCAGTGAAGGGACTAGCGGGAGCTACGAGCAGTACTTC. Its protein product is CASSEGTSGSYEQYF. The J gene is TRBJ2-7, the V gene TRBV6-1, with 13 positions matching TRBD2. The germline gives CDR1 MNHNS, CDR2 SASEGT. There are 15 residues in the CDR3. Losses at the gene ends were 1 base for V and 3 bases for J; bases not matched to a gene: 0.